This T cell receptor beta chain was retrieved from a study of post-analysis software for immune sequencing data. On the study more broadly: Recorded subtypes: relapsing-remitting, secondary progressive, progressive-relapsing; some patients unannotated.

Broader study findings: F measure clustering grouped samples strongly by preparation batch. Significantly lower normalized Chao1 diversity was found in patients with multiple sclerosis relative to controls. Five TRBV segments, including TRBV5-6, TRBV5-1 and TRBV20-1, were more frequent in patients than controls.

CDR1 is SNHLY, CDR2 FYNNEI, per germline. This CDR3 spans 11 amino acids. V shed 7 bases and J shed 3 bases, with 6 bases lying between them. Concerning this clonotype: What it binds is unknown.

Libraries were made from TCR beta cDNA, and they carried unique molecular identifiers. With about 0.85 to 10 million T cells as the source, approximately 500,000 cDNA molecules resulted. TCRdb re-called the PCR reads through MiXCR, storing one row per CDR3 protein. The sample holds approximately 690,000 distinct CDR3 sequences, around 64% seen once. The sequencing sample was made of blood. The rearrangement links TRBV2 to TRBJ2-5; D uncertain. The clonotype originates from a girl between 2 and 10 years old with multiple sclerosis. The CDR3 nucleotides read TGTGCCAGCAAGGTGAAAGAGACCCAGTACTTC. Translation gives CASKVKETQYF.